One and the same sample provided the 25 T cell receptor beta chains below, sequenced in a study of T cell clones after liver transplantation. The repertoire was sequenced with immunoSEQ multiplex PCR; TCRdb's copy has only in-frame clones and lacks some. The sample lists roughly 53,000 clones, less than 75% occurring once. Here the sequenced sample was CD4+ T cells from blood, taken at the 22-month timepoint. Receptors were obtained from a human patient who received a liver transplant. Some T cells may trace back to the graft donor.

The V gene is TRBV7-2, the J gene TRBJ2-5, with D possibly matching TRBD1 (6 bases). Germline V gives CDR1 SGHTA, CDR2 FQGNSA. This CDR3 spans 14 amino acids. Trimming shortened V by 5 bases and J by 2 bases, and 12 bases separated the two germline ends. The CDR3 DNA is TGTGCCAGCAGCCCCCCAGGGGAACAAGAGACCCAGTACTTC. Amino acid sequence: CASSPPGEQETQYF. The full variable domain, with the rest looked up from reference TRBV7-2 and TRBJ2-5, is GAGVSQSPSNKVTEKGKDVELRCDPISGHTALYWYRQSLGQGLEFLIYFQGNSAPDKSGLPSDRFSAERTGGSVSTLTIQRTQQEDSAVYLCASSPPGEQETQYFGPGTRLLVL.

The J gene is TRBJ1-6, the V gene TRBV6-4; 7 nucleotides align to TRBD1. The CDR3 extends over 15 amino acids. The junction had 8 bases not matched to a gene; V was cut back by 3 bases and J by 9 bases. CDR1 is MRHNA, CDR2 SNTAGT, per germline. CDR3 coding DNA: TGTGCCAGCAGTGAGGGGAGGGGGCTGGTTTCACCCCTCCACTTT. Protein product: CASSEGRGLVSPLHF.

The rearrangement joins TRBV15 to TRBJ2-7; the match to TRBD2 covers 8 bases. The CDR3 is made up of 14 amino acids. CDR1 and CDR2 from the germline V gene are LNHNV and YYDKDF (reference sequence). Trimming cost V 5 bases and J 2 bases; bases outside gene matches: 5. The CDR3 here is CATSPRGAPYEQYF. In nucleotides, the CDR3 is TGTGCCACCAGCCCGCGGGGGGCTCCCTACGAGCAGTACTTC.

This chain joins TRBV29-1 and TRBJ1-1, with 10 bases aligning to TRBD1. Trimming cost V 3 bases and J 5 bases; bases outside gene matches: 3. The CDR3 covers 13 residues. Germline V gene sequence: CDR1 SQVTM, CDR2 ANQGSEA. CDR3 loop: CSVEGDRGTEAFF. In DNA, the CDR3 is TGCAGCGTTGAGGGGGACAGGGGTACTGAAGCTTTCTTT.

The J gene is TRBJ2-3, the V gene TRBV11-1; the D gene is possibly TRBD1 (6 bases). Trimming shortened V by 0 bases and J by 8 bases, and 18 bases separated the two germline ends. This CDR3 comprises 16 residues. CDR1 is SGHAT, CDR2 FQDESV, per germline (reference sequence). The CDR3 coding sequence is TGTGCCAGCAGCTTAGCGAAGGACAGCCAGATGAGTACGCAGTATTTT. Protein product: CASSLAKDSQMSTQYF.

This clone was detected a few times. J is TRBJ2-3 and V is TRBV9; 10 bases fit TRBD2. The germline gives CDR1 SGDLS, CDR2 YYNGEE. The CDR3 length is 14 residues. After removal of 0 bases from V and 12 bases from J, the junction contained 7 bases not matched to a gene. DNA of the CDR3: TGTGCCAGCAGCGTAGAAAGCGGGGGGGCCAGACAGTATTTT. As protein: CASSVESGGARQYF.

This clone came up a few times. The rearrangement links TRBV6-1 to TRBJ2-7; the match to TRBD1 covers 7 bases. CDR1 is MNHNS and CDR2 is SASEGT in the germline V gene. This CDR3 has 15 amino acids. The V segment lost 6 bases and the J segment 3 bases; nucleotides outside the gene matches: 11. In DNA form, the CDR3 reads TGTGCCAGCAGGGAGACAGGGCCGAGCGGCTACGAGCAGTACTTC. It yields the protein CASRETGPSGYEQYF.

The rearrangement joins TRBV5-8 to TRBJ2-3; TRBD1 might be the D (6 bases). This CDR3 is 15 amino acids long. From germline, CDR1 is SGHTS and CDR2 YDEGEE. Deletions cut 3 bases from V and 0 bases from J, with 11 bases between. The CDR3 protein is CASSSQGASTDTQYF. CDR3 in DNA: TGTGCCAGCAGCTCACAGGGTGCTAGCACAGATACGCAGTATTTT.

This clone was seen a handful of times. The V call is TRBV19, the J call TRBJ1-3; D is ambiguous. Trimming cost V 7 bases and J 0 bases, with 19 bases left between them. The CDR3 is 17 residues long. Germline V gene lookup returns CDR1 LNHDA and CDR2 SQIVND (reference sequence). The CDR3 region has the DNA TGTGCCAGTATGGGGTGGAACGGCCCTCACTCTGGAAACACCATATATTTT. Its translation is CASMGWNGPHSGNTIYF. The full variable domain, rest sourced from reference TRBV19 and TRBJ1-3, is DGGITQSPKYLFRKEGQNVTLSCEQNLNHDAMYWYRQDPGQGLRLIYYSQIVNDFQKGDIAEGYSVSREKKESFPLTVTSAQKNPTAFYLCASMGWNGPHSGNTIYFGEGSWLTVV.

This clone was observed a single time. This chain joins TRBV18 and TRBJ1-6; the D is unclear. This CDR3 region has 13 residues. V gave up 6 bases and J gave up 9 bases, with 12 bases separating them. Per germline, CDR1 KGHSH and CDR2 LQKENI. CDR3 bases: TGTGCCAGCTCCGAAGGTCCGAGTTCACCCCTCCACTTT. Translation: CASSEGPSSPLHF.

The chain is built from TRBV28 and TRBJ2-2; D possibly matches TRBD1 or TRBD2 (6 bases each). CDR1 and CDR2 from the germline V gene are MDHEN and SYDVKM. This CDR3 region has 16 residues. Trimming took 6 bases from V and 5 from J, leaving 19 bases between them. The CDR3 region has the DNA TGTGCCAGCAGAGTCAGGACTAAAAGGGGGACCGGGGAGCTGTTTTTT. Protein: CASRVRTKRGTGELFF.

V usage is TRBV18 and J usage is TRBJ2-5; D is perhaps TRBD1 (6 bases). The germline V and J ends were trimmed by 6 bases and 5 bases, with 13 bases remaining between them. CDR1 is KGHSH and CDR2 is LQKENI in the germline V gene. CDR3 length: 13 residues. In DNA form, the CDR3 reads TGTGCCAGCTCGCTCAGGGGTCTGGAGACCCAGTACTTC. This codes for CASSLRGLETQYF. The full variable domain, rest sourced from reference TRBV18 and TRBJ2-5, is NAGVMQNPRHLVRRRGQEARLRCSPMKGHSHVYWYRQLPEEGLKFMVYLQKENIIDESGMPKERFSAEFPKEGPSILRIQQVVRGDSAAYFCASSLRGLETQYFGPGTRLLVL.

This sequence joins TRBV6-1 and TRBJ2-2; 7 bases map to TRBD1. V dropped 2 bases and J dropped 4; count of bases not matched to a gene: 1. Germline CDR1 reads MNHNS; CDR2 reads SASEGT. The length of the CDR3 is 14 residues. CDR3 bases: TGTGCCAGCAGTGAAAGGACAGGCACCGGGGAGCTGTTTTTT. Protein product: CASSERTGTGELFF.

This clone was detected a few times. The chain employs TRBV14 and TRBJ2-3, with 9 positions matching TRBD2. The CDR3 has 11 amino acids. The V gene end was trimmed by 5 bases and the J gene end by 14 bases; junction bases not matched to a gene: 5. Germline-derived CDR1 and CDR2 are SGHDN and FVKESK. CDR3 sequence: CASSDGLARYF. The CDR3 bases are TGTGCCAGCAGCGACGGACTAGCGAGGTATTTT.

The V call is TRBV11-2, the J call TRBJ2-2; 7 nucleotides match TRBD1. The length of the CDR3 is 14 residues. After removal of 1 base from V and 8 bases from J, the junction contained 4 bases not matched to a gene. The germline V gene has CDR1 SGHAT and CDR2 FQNNGV. The CDR3 spells CASSLVRQGGELFF. In nucleotides, the CDR3 is TGTGCCAGCAGCTTAGTCCGACAGGGTGGGGAGCTGTTTTTT.

V usage is TRBV19 and J usage is TRBJ1-3; the D gene is possibly TRBD1 (5 bases). Trimming took off 5 bases at V and 4 bases at J, with 21 bases between the two ends. The CDR3 runs to 17 residues. CDR1 LNHDA and CDR2 SQIVND come from the germline V gene (reference sequence). This CDR3 is CASSPRDLSQGGNTIYF. CDR3 nucleotide sequence: TGTGCCAGTAGTCCCCGAGATCTCTCCCAGGGCGGAAACACCATATATTTT.

V is TRBV19 and J is TRBJ2-5; TRBD2 is a possible D gene (5 bases). CDR1 and CDR2 from the germline V gene are LNHDA and SQIVND (reference sequence). This CDR3 region has 13 residues. Trimming took 3 bases from V and 6 from J, leaving 11 bases between them. In DNA, the CDR3 is TGTGCCAGTAGTATCGGACTGGGTAAGACCCAGTACTTC. Protein: CASSIGLGKTQYF. The complete variable domain, with remaining parts taken from reference TRBV19 and TRBJ2-5, reads DGGITQSPKYLFRKEGQNVTLSCEQNLNHDAMYWYRQDPGQGLRLIYYSQIVNDFQKGDIAEGYSVSREKKESFPLTVTSAQKNPTAFYLCASSIGLGKTQYFGPGTRLLVL.

The rearrangement uses TRBV6-5 and TRBJ2-1; no firm D call. CDR3 length: 15 amino acids. Trimming stripped 6 bases from V and 5 bases from J, with 17 bases between. Germline loops: CDR1 MNHEY, CDR2 SVGAGI. CDR3 sequence (DNA): TGTGCCAGCAGACATCACCCTTCCTTCGACAATGAGCAGTTCTTC. This sequence encodes CASRHHPSFDNEQFF.

The V gene is TRBV28, the J gene TRBJ2-3; TRBD2 matches 13 bases. The ends lost 4 bases at V and 1 base at J; junction bases unmatched: 11. CDR3 length equals 19 residues. The germline gives CDR1 MDHEN, CDR2 SYDVKM. CDR3 protein: CASSSRTSGGLFRTDTQYF. The DNA for the CDR3 is TGTGCCAGCAGTTCCCGGACTAGCGGGGGCCTATTTCGCACAGATACGCAGTATTTT.

V is TRBV28 and J is TRBJ1-1; 9 bases are shared with TRBD1. The V and J ends lost 2 bases and 7 bases, in that order; junction bases with no gene match: 11. CDR1 is MDHEN, CDR2 SYDVKM, per germline. The CDR3 has 16 amino acids. The CDR3 here is CASSLGTGMGSNEAFF. In DNA, the CDR3 is TGTGCCAGCAGTTTAGGGACAGGGATGGGGAGCAATGAAGCTTTCTTT.

This clone was counted a few times. V and J are TRBV6-1 and TRBJ1-4, with 9 positions matching TRBD1. The CDR3 covers 15 residues. The V and J ends lost 8 bases and 1 base, in that order; junction bases with no gene match: 5. Looked up from germline, CDR1 is MNHNS and CDR2 is SASEGT. The CDR3 DNA reads TGTGCCAGCTTACAGGGGGCGATAACTAATGAAAAACTGTTTTTT. It codes for CASLQGAITNEKLFF.

In its sample, this clone was seen many times. V is TRBV5-6 and J is TRBJ2-2, with 8 bases aligning to TRBD1. V trimming: 1 base; J trimming: 4 bases; junction bases outside the gene matches: 6. The CDR3 has 16 amino acids. CDR1 and CDR2 from the germline V gene are SGHDT and YYEEEE. CDR3 nucleotides: TGTGCCAGCAGCTTGAAGGTCCAGGGGGCCACCGGGGAGCTGTTTTTT. This codes for CASSLKVQGATGELFF.

The chain employs TRBV2 and TRBJ2-7; possibly TRBD1 for D (6 bases). CDR1 is SNHLY, CDR2 FYNNEI, per germline. Between the trimmed V and J ends, which lost 7 bases and 5 bases, there was a span of 12 bases. The CDR3 spans 12 residues. The CDR3 DNA sequence: TGTGCCAGCACATCGGACAGCGACGAGCAGTACTTC. Amino acids: CASTSDSDEQYF.

This chain uses TRBV6-1 with TRBJ1-5; D possibly corresponds to TRBD1 (5 bases). CDR1 and CDR2 from the germline V gene are MNHNS and SASEGT. The germline V and J ends were trimmed by 7 bases and 7 bases, with 17 bases remaining between them. This CDR3 comprises 14 residues. The CDR3 nucleotides are TGTGCCAGCAACTTAGGGGAATCTAGCCAGCCCCAGCATTTT. It is translated as CASNLGESSQPQHF.

The chain recombines TRBV5-4 with TRBJ2-2; D may be TRBD2 (6 bases). The CDR3 has 18 residues. V was cut by 4 bases and J by 0 bases, with 19 bases left in between. The germline gives CDR1 SGHNT, CDR2 YYREEE (reference sequence). The CDR3 DNA reads as TGTGCCAGCAGCAGCCGGTGGAGGGGAGCTGCGAACACCGGGGAGCTGTTTTTT. It yields the protein CASSSRWRGAANTGELFF.